This record concerns one T cell receptor beta chain sequence. Its specificity is unknown. This entry is derived from a study of T-cell reconstitution after alpha-beta-depleted transplantation in children. The library targeted TCRbeta and was prepared with unique molecular identifiers. TCRdb re-called the PCR reads through MiXCR, storing one row per CDR3 protein. The sample has hundreds of thousands of distinct CDR3 sequences, under 20% seen once; the top ten hold about 4.6%. Findings and limits, study-wide: Reported findings indicate that, about two months after transplant, alpha-beta T cells came from several hundred expanded clones, which were derived from non-depleted graft cells. Newly produced T cells mostly provided counts and TCRbeta diversity after one year, as hyperexpanded clones declined. Surviving recipient T cells and thymic progenitors underlay high day-60 TCRbeta diversity in some patients.

The sample consisted of PBMCs, mostly from graft donor cells, taken 360 days after TCRalphabeta/CD19-depleted stem cell transplant. This TCR was sampled from a male patient between 10 and 17 years old who had a stem cell transplant for acute lymphoblastic leukemia, so the T cells may come from the graft donor.

The CDR3 DNA reads as TGTGCCATCAGCAGAGGGACTTATAGCAATCAGCCCCAGCATTTT. Amino acids: CAISRGTYSNQPQHF. The chain links TRBV10-3 to TRBJ1-5, with TRBD1 as a possible D gene (5 bases). This CDR3 region has 15 residues. V was clipped by 6 bases and J by 0 bases, with 12 bases between them. Germline V gives CDR1 ENHRY, CDR2 SYGVKD.